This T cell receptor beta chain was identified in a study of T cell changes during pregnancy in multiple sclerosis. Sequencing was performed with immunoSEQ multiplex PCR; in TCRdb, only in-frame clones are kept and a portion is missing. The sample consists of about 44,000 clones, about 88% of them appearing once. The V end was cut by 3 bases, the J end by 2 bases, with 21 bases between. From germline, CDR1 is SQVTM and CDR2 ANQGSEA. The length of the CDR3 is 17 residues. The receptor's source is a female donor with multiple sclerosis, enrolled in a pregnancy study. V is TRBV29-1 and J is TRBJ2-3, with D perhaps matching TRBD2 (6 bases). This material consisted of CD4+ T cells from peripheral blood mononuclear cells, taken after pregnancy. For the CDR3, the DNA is TGCAGCGTTGAGGGTTCGTTGGCTAGCGAGTCCACAGATACGCAGTATTTT. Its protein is CSVEGSLASESTDTQYF.